What follows describes a single T cell receptor (beta chain). The CDR3 totals 15 residues. The germline gives CDR1 LGHDT, CDR2 YNNKEL (reference sequence). V was pared by 1 base and J by 8 bases, with 7 bases of the junction left unmatched. Generated by immunoSEQ multiplex PCR, the TCRdb table keeps only in-frame clones and is missing some. The table includes approximately 140,000 clones, under 95% detected once. The data were obtained in a study of T cell responses to AZD1222 COVID-19 vaccine. The chain carries TRBV3-1 (or the pseudogene TRBV3-2) and TRBJ1-4; 7 bases map to TRBD1. Specimen: peripheral blood, collected 28 days after the second AZD1222 dose. The receptor comes from an adult who received the AZD1222 COVID-19 vaccine. The CDR3 is CASSQGKGGWEKLFF. CDR3 bases: TGTGCCAGCAGCCAAGGAAAAGGGGGCTGGGAAAAACTGTTTTTT.